This T cell receptor (beta chain) was retrieved from a study of shared clonotypes between healthy human individuals. Trimming took off 5 bases at V and 3 bases at J, with 24 bases between the two ends. The CDR3 runs 18 residues. From germline, CDR1 is SGHTA and CDR2 FQGNSA. The assay was immunoSEQ multiplex PCR, and TCRdb's table has in-frame clones only and misses some. The data hold approximately 2,300,000 clones, with about 90% observed a single time. The sequenced sample consisted of naive CD4+ T cells from PBMCs. Subset given: CD45RA+ positively selected. V and J are TRBV7-2 and TRBJ2-3; D not resolved. The sequence came from a young man in good health. Some clones in this sample may be carry-over from other donors' samples. The CDR3 coding sequence is TGTGCCAGCAGCGTCGTGACGGTCCCTCGGCGTGATACAGATACGCAGTATTTT. Encoded protein: CASSVVTVPRRDTDTQYF.